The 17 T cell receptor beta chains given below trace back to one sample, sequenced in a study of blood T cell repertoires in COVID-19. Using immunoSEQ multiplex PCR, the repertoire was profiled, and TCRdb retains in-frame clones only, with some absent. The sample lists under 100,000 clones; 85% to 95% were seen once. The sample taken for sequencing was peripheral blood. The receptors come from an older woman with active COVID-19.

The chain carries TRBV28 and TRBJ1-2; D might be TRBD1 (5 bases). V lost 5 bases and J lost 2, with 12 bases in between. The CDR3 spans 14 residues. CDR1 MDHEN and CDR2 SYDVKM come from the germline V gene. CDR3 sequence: CASSRGELNYGYTF. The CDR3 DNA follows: TGTGCCAGCAGTCGGGGGGAACTAAACTATGGCTACACCTTC.

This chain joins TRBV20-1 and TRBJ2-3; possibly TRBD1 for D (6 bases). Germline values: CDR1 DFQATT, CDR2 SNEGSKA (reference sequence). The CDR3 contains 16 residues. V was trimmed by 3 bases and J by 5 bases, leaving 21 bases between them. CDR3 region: CSASFRATGIGDTQYF. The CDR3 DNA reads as TGCAGTGCTAGTTTCAGGGCAACAGGGATTGGAGATACGCAGTATTTT.

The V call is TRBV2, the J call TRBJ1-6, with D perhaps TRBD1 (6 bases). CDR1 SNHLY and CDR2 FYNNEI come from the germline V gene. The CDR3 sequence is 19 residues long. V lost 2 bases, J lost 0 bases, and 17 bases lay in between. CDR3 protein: CASSEQGKDFSSYNSPLHF. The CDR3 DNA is TGTGCCAGCAGTGAACAGGGGAAGGACTTTAGCTCCTATAATTCACCCCTCCACTTT. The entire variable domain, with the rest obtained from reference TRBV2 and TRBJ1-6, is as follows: EPEVTQTPSHQVTQMGQEVILRCVPISNHLYFYWYRQILGQKVEFLVSFYNNEISEKSEIFDDQFSVERPDGSNFTLKIRSTKLEDSAMYFCASSEQGKDFSSYNSPLHFGNGTRLTVT.

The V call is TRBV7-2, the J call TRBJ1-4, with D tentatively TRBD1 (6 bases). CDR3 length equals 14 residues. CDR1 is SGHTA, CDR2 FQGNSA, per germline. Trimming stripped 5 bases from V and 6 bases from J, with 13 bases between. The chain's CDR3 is CASSLRQGYEKLFF. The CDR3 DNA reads TGTGCCAGCAGCCTTCGGCAGGGGTATGAAAAACTGTTTTTT.

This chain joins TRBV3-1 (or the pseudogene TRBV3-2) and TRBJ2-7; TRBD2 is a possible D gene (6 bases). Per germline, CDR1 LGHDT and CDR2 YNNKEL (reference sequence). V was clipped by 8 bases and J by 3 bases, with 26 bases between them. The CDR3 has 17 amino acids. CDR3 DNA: TGTGCCAGCTCCCCAAGAACAAAGGGCGGGACCCACTACGAGCAGTACTTC. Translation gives CASSPRTKGGTHYEQYF.

This chain's CDR3 is CASSLEGGANTIYF. CDR3 nucleotide sequence: TGTGCCAGCAGCTTAGAGGGAGGGGCGAACACCATATATTTT. The V call is TRBV7-9, the J call TRBJ1-3, with D tentatively TRBD1 (5 bases). V was shortened by 1 base and J by 7 bases, with 11 bases between the two germline ends. This CDR3 contains 14 residues. CDR1 and CDR2 from the germline V gene are SEHNR and FQNEAQ (reference sequence).

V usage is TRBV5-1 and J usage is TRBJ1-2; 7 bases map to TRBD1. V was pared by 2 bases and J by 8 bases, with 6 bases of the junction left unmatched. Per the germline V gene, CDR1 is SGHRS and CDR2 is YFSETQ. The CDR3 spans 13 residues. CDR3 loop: CASSFGRGDGYTF. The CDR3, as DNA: TGCGCCAGCAGCTTCGGCAGGGGGGACGGCTACACCTTC. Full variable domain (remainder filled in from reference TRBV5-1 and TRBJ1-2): KAGVTQTPRYLIKTRGQQVTLSCSPISGHRSVSWYQQTPGQGLQFLFEYFSETQRNKGNFPGRFSGRQFSNSRSEMNVSTLELGDSALYLCASSFGRGDGYTFGSGTRLTVV.

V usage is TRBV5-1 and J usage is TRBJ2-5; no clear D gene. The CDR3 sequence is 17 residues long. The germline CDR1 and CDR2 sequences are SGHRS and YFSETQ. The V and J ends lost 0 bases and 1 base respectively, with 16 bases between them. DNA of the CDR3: TGCGCCAGCAGCTTGGGCCGAAGTTCGCAGGTCCAAGAGACCCAGTACTTC. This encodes CASSLGRSSQVQETQYF.

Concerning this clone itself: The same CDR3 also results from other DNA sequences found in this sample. CDR3 coding DNA: TGTGCCACCAGTGATTCGACAGTTCAAGAGACCCAGTACTTC. Its protein is CATSDSTVQETQYF. The chain couples TRBV24-1 to TRBJ2-5; TRBD1 is a possible D gene (5 bases). Deletions cut 2 bases from V and 2 bases from J, with 8 bases between. Germline values: CDR1 KGHDR, CDR2 SFDVKD. The CDR3 extends over 14 amino acids.

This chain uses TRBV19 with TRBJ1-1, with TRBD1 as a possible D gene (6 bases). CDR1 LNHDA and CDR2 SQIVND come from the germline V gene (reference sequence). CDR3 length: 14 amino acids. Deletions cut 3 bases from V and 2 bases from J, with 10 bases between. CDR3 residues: CASSIRGQNTEAFF. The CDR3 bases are TGTGCCAGTAGTATCAGGGGCCAAAACACTGAAGCTTTCTTT. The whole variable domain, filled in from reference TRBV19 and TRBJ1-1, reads DGGITQSPKYLFRKEGQNVTLSCEQNLNHDAMYWYRQDPGQGLRLIYYSQIVNDFQKGDIAEGYSVSREKKESFPLTVTSAQKNPTAFYLCASSIRGQNTEAFFGQGTRLTVV.

Written as DNA, the CDR3 is TGTGCCAGCAGTTTACTCGGGTCAGGGGCCAACGTCCTGACTTTC. It specifies CASSLLGSGANVLTF. V is TRBV28 and J is TRBJ2-6; D is ambiguous. Germline CDR1 and CDR2: MDHEN and SYDVKM. The CDR3 is 15 amino acids. The V gene lost 2 bases and the J gene lost 4 bases, with 9 bases spanning the gap.

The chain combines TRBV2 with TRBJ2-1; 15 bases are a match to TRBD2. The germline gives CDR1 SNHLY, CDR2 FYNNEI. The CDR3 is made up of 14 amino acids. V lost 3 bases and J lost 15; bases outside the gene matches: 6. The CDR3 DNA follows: TGTGCCAGCAGTGATGTGGGACTAGCGGGGGGTGGGTTCTTC. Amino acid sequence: CASSDVGLAGGGFF.

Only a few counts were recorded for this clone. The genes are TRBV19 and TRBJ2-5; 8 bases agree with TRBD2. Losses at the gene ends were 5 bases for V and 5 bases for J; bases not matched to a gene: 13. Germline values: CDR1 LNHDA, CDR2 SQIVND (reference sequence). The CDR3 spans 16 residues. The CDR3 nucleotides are TGTGCCAGTAGTTTGATCGGGGGGGCTTCTGGGGAGACCCAGTACTTC. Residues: CASSLIGGASGETQYF.

The CDR3 protein is CASSLGTTASYEQYF. As DNA, the CDR3 is TGCGCCAGCAGTTTAGGGACTACAGCATCCTACGAGCAGTACTTC. The gene calls are TRBV5-1 and TRBJ2-7, with 7 positions matching TRBD2. CDR3 length: 15 residues. The V and J ends lost 5 bases and 1 base, in that order; junction bases with no gene match: 9. Per germline, CDR1 SGHRS and CDR2 YFSETQ.

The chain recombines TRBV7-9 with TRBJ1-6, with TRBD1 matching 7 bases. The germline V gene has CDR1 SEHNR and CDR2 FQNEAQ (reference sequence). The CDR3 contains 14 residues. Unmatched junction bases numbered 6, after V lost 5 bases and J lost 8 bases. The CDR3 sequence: CASSPTGADSPLHF. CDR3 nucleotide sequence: TGTGCCAGCAGCCCAACAGGGGCCGATTCACCCCTCCACTTT.

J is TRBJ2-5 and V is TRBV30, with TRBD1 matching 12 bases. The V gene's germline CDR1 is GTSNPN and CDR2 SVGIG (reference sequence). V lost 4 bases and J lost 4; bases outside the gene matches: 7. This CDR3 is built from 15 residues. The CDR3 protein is CAWKGQGADVETQYF. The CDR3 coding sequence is TGTGCCTGGAAGGGACAGGGGGCAGATGTAGAGACCCAGTACTTC.

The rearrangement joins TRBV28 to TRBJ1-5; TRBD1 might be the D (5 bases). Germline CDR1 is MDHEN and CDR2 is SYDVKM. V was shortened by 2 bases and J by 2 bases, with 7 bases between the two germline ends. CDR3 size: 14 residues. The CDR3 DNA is TGTGCCAGCAGTTTAAGGGGTCGCAATCAGCCCCAGCATTTT. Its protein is CASSLRGRNQPQHF.